This TCR beta chain was identified during a study of blood T cell repertoires in COVID-19. Whole-study context: COVID-19 samples, acute and convalescent, were from the United States, Italy and Spain. PBMCs, B-cell-depleted T cells, or T cells were the source of the cDNA or gDNA that made up the material.

Individuals drawn from 24 US areas were about 18 to 90 years old. This clone was counted once. The CDR3 sequence is 14 residues long. Germline lookup yields CDR1 SNHLY and CDR2 FYNNEI. V shed 5 bases and J 4 bases; nucleotides not matched to a gene: 5. In the study's own analysis: Amplification with reference gene primers provided the estimates of nucleated cell counts. Assay used: immunoSEQ multiplex PCR; TCRdb lists only in-frame clones, some missing. That table supplies the V and J calls and clone size; D and trimming were determined from the DNA. The sample shows under 250,000 clones, around 81% of them seen only once.

The chain recombines TRBV2 with TRBJ1-2, with TRBD1 identical over 9 bases. This receptor was obtained from a woman aged 50 to 65 with acute COVID-19. Material for sequencing was PBMCs or T cells enriched from blood (not recorded which). The CDR3 loop is CASSSGTGTYGYTF. The CDR3 DNA reads TGTGCCAGCAGTTCCGGGACAGGGACCTATGGCTACACCTTC.